A single sample gave rise to the 16 T cell receptor beta chains below, sequenced in a study of cytomegalovirus exposure and HLA in healthy donors. The PCR ran on 60 Vbeta and 13 Jbeta primers. Assay used: immunoSEQ multiplex PCR; TCRdb lists only in-frame clones, some missing. Its table records some 200,000 clones. The source material was PBMCs. The receptors shown here come from a woman aged 18-29 years in good health and CMV-seropositive.

The CDR3 DNA reads TGTGCCAGCAGCTTATCCCGGGCGGGCACCGGGGAGCTGTTTTTT. Its protein product is CASSLSRAGTGELFF. V and J are TRBV7-2 and TRBJ2-2; possible D gene TRBD2, 5 bases. V gave up 2 bases and J gave up 4 bases, with 11 bases separating them. The CDR3 length is 15 residues. In germline, CDR1 is SGHTA, CDR2 FQGNSA.

This chain uses TRBV30 with TRBJ2-3; possibly TRBD2 for D (7 bases). The germline V and J ends were trimmed by 3 bases and 1 base, with 11 bases remaining between them. Germline V gives CDR1 GTSNPN, CDR2 SVGIG (reference sequence). There are 14 residues in the CDR3. CDR3 DNA: TGTGCCTGGAGCCTAGGGGGGGGCACAGATACGCAGTATTTT. Its translation: CAWSLGGGTDTQYF.

V and J are TRBV2 and TRBJ1-1; 7 bases are shared with TRBD1. V dropped 3 bases and J dropped 4; count of bases not matched to a gene: 8. This CDR3 spans 15 amino acids. Per germline, CDR1 SNHLY and CDR2 FYNNEI. CDR3 nucleotide sequence: TGTGCCAGCAGTGATGGTGTTCCAGGGGGCACTGAAGCTTTCTTT. The encoded protein is CASSDGVPGGTEAFF.

The chain is built from TRBV5-1 and TRBJ1-1; 11 positions agree with TRBD1. Trimming took 6 bases from V and 4 from J; bases not matched to a gene: 8. This CDR3 has 15 amino acids. Per germline, CDR1 SGHRS and CDR2 YFSETQ. The CDR3 spells CASTRDRGGGTEAFF. The DNA for the CDR3 is TGCGCCAGCACCCGGGACAGGGGGGGAGGCACTGAAGCTTTCTTT.

V and J are TRBV11-3 and TRBJ2-3; TRBD2 aligns across 9 bases. CDR3 length equals 14 residues. Germline CDR1 SGHNT, CDR2 YENEEA. V dropped 2 bases and J dropped 7; count of bases not matched to a gene: 4. The CDR3 loop reads CASSLNSGGNTQYF. The CDR3 DNA is TGTGCCAGCAGCTTAAATAGCGGGGGAAATACGCAGTATTTT.

The CDR3 coding sequence is TGTGCCAGCAGCCCGCGGGAGGGCGGTTACAATGAGCAGTTCTTC. Protein: CASSPREGGYNEQFF. The chain combines TRBV4-2 with TRBJ2-1, with 9 bases that match TRBD2. This CDR3 has 15 amino acids. The germline gives CDR1 LGHNA, CDR2 YNFKEQ. The V segment lost 4 bases and the J segment 4 bases; nucleotides outside the gene matches: 5.

V is TRBV27 and J is TRBJ1-2; D remains unclear. CDR1 and CDR2 from the germline V gene are MNHEY and SMNVEV (reference sequence). The CDR3 consists of 14 residues. The germline V and J ends were trimmed by 5 bases and 6 bases, with 16 bases remaining between them. The CDR3 nucleotides read TGTGCCAGCAGTAGCCTAACCCTTCTCAATGGCTACACCTTC. Translating gives CASSSLTLLNGYTF.

This chain uses TRBV9 with TRBJ1-5, with D unclear. Germline V gene sequence: CDR1 SGDLS, CDR2 YYNGEE. Trimming took 0 bases from V and 4 from J, leaving 8 bases between them. The CDR3 has 14 residues. CDR3 DNA sequence: TGTGCCAGCAGCGTAGGCGGTAGAAATCAGCCCCAGCATTTT. This encodes CASSVGGRNQPQHF. Full variable domain (missing parts from reference TRBV9 and TRBJ1-5): DSGVTQTPKHLITATGQRVTLRCSPRSGDLSVYWYQQSLDQGLQFLIQYYNGEERAKGNILERFSAQQFPDLHSELNLSSLELGDSALYFCASSVGGRNQPQHFGDGTRLSIL.

The V call is TRBV9, the J call TRBJ1-6, with D maybe TRBD1 (6 bases). The CDR3 sequence is 17 residues long. V was shortened by 0 bases and J by 7 bases, with 17 bases between the two germline ends. From germline, CDR1 is SGDLS and CDR2 YYNGEE. The chain's CDR3 is CASSVGIRTALNSPLHF. CDR3 nucleotides: TGTGCCAGCAGCGTAGGAATTAGGACAGCCCTGAATTCACCCCTCCACTTT.

The rearrangement uses TRBV10-3 and TRBJ1-1; D gene ambiguous. Trimming stripped 6 bases from V and 0 bases from J, with 8 bases between. Germline CDR1 ENHRY, CDR2 SYGVKD. This CDR3 has 13 residues. The CDR3 DNA is TGTGCCATCAGGTATGGAGTGAACACTGAAGCTTTCTTT. It is translated as CAIRYGVNTEAFF.

As regards this clone: Other DNA sequences in the sample encode the same CDR3. V and J are TRBV10-3 and TRBJ1-5, with TRBD1 as a possible D gene (5 bases). The CDR3 runs to 15 residues. Germline V gene lookup returns CDR1 ENHRY and CDR2 SYGVKD. V was clipped by 0 bases and J by 2 bases, with 8 bases between them. DNA of the CDR3: TGTGCCATCAGTGAGTCCGCACAGGGCAATCAGCCCCAGCATTTT. Protein sequence: CAISESAQGNQPQHF.

J is TRBJ2-2 and V is TRBV6-6; D unclear. Germline loops: CDR1 MNHNY, CDR2 SVGAGI (reference sequence). CDR3 length: 14 residues. Trimming pared 6 bases from V and 9 bases from J, leaving 17 bases between. CDR3: CASRIRTVTRELFF. DNA for the CDR3: TGTGCCAGCAGGATACGCACGGTTACGAGGGAGCTGTTTTTT.

The rearrangement links TRBV14 to TRBJ2-1; TRBD2 aligns across 11 bases. V shed 4 bases, J shed 3 bases, and the junction held 2 bases outside the gene matches. Germline CDR1 and CDR2: SGHDN and FVKESK. The CDR3 covers 15 residues. The CDR3 sequence is CASSLLAGGYNEQFF. In DNA, the CDR3 is TGTGCCAGCAGCCTTCTAGCGGGGGGCTACAATGAGCAGTTCTTC.

This chain uses TRBV5-4 with TRBJ2-1; TRBD2 matches at 8 bases. The CDR3 extends over 15 amino acids. The trim removed 4 bases at V and 5 bases at J, leaving 8 bases unmatched. Germline CDR1 reads SGHNT; CDR2 reads YYREEE (reference sequence). DNA for the CDR3: TGTGCCAGCAGCCCTCGGGGGGGGGCCAACAATGAGCAGTTCTTC. Protein product: CASSPRGGANNEQFF.

The rearrangement uses TRBV5-1 and TRBJ2-1; D is possibly TRBD2 (5 bases). The CDR3 is made up of 15 amino acids. Deletions cut 0 bases from V and 7 bases from J, with 14 bases between. The germline V gene has CDR1 SGHRS and CDR2 YFSETQ. The CDR3 reads CASSLDMRERNEQFF. The CDR3 DNA sequence: TGCGCCAGCAGCTTGGATATGAGGGAGAGGAATGAGCAGTTCTTC.

The chain employs TRBV27 and TRBJ2-7, with TRBD1 as a possible D gene (6 bases). In germline, CDR1 is MNHEY, CDR2 SMNVEV (reference sequence). There are 19 residues in the CDR3. With 2 bases removed from V and 4 bases from J, the gap between germline ends came to 27 bases. The CDR3 loop reads CASSLGPGHIGDWRYEQYF. CDR3 nucleotide sequence: TGTGCCAGCAGTTTAGGCCCGGGACATATTGGGGATTGGAGATACGAGCAGTACTTC.